The clone carrying this TCR beta chain occurred many times. Its specificity is not known. The data are from a study of Graves' ophthalmopathy and Graves' hyperthyroidism. Study-wide results and caveats: Most expanded clonotypes from thyroid (those above 0.001 frequency) were also found in blood.

V lost 1 base and J lost 4, with 4 bases in between. The CDR3 totals 12 residues. CDR1 MNHNS and CDR2 SASEGT come from the germline V gene. Amplifying from RNA transcripts, the study obtained TCR beta CDR3 regions. After a first-round RT-PCR with HTBI primers, a second-round multiplex PCR was run. Via MiXCR, TCRdb re-called the multiplex PCR reads, giving one row per CDR3 protein. This sample has about half a million distinct CDR3 sequences, with 13% to 15% found just once. The specimen sequenced was blood. The chain has TRBV6-1 and TRBJ1-2; D unclear. The receptor's source is a woman aged 25-40 years with Graves' ophthalmopathy. CDR3 DNA: TGTGCCAGCAGTGAAGTGATCTATGGCTACACCTTC. Amino acid sequence: CASSEVIYGYTF.